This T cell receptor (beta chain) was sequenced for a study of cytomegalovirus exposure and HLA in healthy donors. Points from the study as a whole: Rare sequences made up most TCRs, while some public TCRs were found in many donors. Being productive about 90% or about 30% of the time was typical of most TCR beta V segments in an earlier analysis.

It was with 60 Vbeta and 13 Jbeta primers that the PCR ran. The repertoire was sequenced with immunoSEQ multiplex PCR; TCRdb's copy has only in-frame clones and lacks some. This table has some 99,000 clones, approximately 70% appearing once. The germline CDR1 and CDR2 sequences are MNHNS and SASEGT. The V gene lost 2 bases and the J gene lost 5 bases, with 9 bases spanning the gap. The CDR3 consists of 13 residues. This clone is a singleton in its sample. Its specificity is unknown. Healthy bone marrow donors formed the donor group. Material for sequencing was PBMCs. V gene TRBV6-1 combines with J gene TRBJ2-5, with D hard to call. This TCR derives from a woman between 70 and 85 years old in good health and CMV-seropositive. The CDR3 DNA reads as TGTGCCAGCAGTGAAATGCGCCTTGAGACCCAGTACTTC. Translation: CASSEMRLETQYF.